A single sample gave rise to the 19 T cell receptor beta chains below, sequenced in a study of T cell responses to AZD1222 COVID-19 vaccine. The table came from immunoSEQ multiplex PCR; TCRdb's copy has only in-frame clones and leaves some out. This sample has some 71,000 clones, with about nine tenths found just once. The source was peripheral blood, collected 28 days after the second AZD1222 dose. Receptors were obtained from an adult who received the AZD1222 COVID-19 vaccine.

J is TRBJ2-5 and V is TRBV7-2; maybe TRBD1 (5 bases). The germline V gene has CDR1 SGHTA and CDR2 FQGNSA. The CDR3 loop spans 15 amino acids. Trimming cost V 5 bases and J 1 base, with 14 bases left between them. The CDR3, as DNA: TGTGCCAGCAGCGGTACGACAGCCGCCCAAGAGACCCAGTACTTC. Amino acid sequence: CASSGTTAAQETQYF.

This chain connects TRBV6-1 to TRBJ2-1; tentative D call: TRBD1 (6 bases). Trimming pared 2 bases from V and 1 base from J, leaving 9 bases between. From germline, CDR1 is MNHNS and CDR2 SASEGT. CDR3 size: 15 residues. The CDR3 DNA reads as TGTGCCAGCAGTGAATCAGGGGAGTCCTACAATGAGCAGTTCTTC. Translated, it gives CASSESGESYNEQFF.

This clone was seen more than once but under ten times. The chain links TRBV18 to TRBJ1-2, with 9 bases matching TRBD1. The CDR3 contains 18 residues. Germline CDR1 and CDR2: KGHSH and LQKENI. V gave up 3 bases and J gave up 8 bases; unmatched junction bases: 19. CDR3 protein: CASSPGRPGTGLDGGYTF. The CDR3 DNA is TGTGCCAGCTCACCGGGAAGACCCGGGACAGGGTTAGACGGGGGCTACACCTTC.

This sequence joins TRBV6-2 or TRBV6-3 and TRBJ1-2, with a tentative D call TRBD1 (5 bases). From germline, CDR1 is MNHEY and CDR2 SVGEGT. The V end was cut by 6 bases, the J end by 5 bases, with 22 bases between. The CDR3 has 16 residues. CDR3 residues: CASSLGDGGDLYGYTF. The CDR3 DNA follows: TGTGCCAGCAGCCTGGGGGACGGAGGAGATTTGTATGGCTACACCTTC.

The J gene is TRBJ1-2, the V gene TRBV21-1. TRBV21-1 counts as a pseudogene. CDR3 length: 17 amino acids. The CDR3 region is CASSITDRQPEGYGYTF. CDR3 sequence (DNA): TGTGCCAGCAGCATCACCGATCGACAGCCAGAGGGCTATGGCTACACCTTC.

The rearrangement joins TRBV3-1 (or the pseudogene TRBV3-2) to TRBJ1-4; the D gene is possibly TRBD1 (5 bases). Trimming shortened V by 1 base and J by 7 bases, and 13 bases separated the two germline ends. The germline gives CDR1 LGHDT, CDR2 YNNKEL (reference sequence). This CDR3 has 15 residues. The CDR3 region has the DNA TGTGCCAGCAGCCAAGTTGGGGCTGTAAGTGAAAAACTGTTTTTT. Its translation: CASSQVGAVSEKLFF.

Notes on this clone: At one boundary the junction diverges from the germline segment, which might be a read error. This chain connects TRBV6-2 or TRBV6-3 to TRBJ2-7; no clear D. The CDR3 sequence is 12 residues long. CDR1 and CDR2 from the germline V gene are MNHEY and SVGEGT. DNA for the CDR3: TGTGCCAGCAGTGACTCCGCCTACGAGCAGTACTTC. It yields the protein CASSDSAYEQYF.

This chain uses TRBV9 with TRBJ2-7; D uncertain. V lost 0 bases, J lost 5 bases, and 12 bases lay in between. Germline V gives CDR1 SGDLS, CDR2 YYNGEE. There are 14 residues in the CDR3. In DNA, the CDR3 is TGTGCCAGCAGCGTAGGACCAAGGCTCGACGAGCAGTACTTC. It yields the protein CASSVGPRLDEQYF. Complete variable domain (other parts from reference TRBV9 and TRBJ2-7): DSGVTQTPKHLITATGQRVTLRCSPRSGDLSVYWYQQSLDQGLQFLIQYYNGEERAKGNILERFSAQQFPDLHSELNLSSLELGDSALYFCASSVGPRLDEQYFGPGTRLTVT.

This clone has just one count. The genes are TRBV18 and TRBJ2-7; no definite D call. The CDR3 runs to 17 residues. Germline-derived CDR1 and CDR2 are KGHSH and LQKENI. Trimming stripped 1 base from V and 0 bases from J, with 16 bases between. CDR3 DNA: TGTGCCAGCTCACCACTTAGGATCGGTAAAATCTCCTACGAGCAGTACTTC. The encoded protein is CASSPLRIGKISYEQYF.

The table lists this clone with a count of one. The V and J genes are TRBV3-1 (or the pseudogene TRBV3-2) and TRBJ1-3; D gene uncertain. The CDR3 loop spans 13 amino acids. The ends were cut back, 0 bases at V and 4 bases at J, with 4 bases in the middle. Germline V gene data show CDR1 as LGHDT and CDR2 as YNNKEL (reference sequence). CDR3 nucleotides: TGTGCCAGCAGCCAAGATCCCGGAAACACCATATATTTT. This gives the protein CASSQDPGNTIYF.

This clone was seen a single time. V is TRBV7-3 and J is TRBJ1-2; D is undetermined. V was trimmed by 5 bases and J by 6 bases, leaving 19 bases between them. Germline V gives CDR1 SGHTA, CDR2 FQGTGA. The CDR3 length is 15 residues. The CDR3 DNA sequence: TGTGCCAGCAGCGCCCACGGTACCCTGACGGATGGCTACACCTTC. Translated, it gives CASSAHGTLTDGYTF.

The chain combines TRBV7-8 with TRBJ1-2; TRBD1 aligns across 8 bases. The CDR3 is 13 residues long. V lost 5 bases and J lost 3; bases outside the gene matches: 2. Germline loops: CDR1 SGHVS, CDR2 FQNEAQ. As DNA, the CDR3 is TGTGCCAGCAGCGAGGGACAGGACTATGGCTACACCTTC. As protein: CASSEGQDYGYTF.

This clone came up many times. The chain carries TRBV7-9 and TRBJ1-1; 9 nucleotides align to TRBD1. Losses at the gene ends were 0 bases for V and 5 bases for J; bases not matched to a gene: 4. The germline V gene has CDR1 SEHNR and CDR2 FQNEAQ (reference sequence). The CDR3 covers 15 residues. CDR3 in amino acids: CASSLADRGGTEAFF. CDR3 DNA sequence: TGTGCCAGCAGCTTAGCCGACAGGGGGGGAACTGAAGCTTTCTTT.

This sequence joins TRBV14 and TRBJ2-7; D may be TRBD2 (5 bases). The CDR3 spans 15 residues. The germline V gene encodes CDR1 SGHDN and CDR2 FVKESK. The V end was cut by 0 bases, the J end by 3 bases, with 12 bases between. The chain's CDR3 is CASSQDPGNYYEQYF. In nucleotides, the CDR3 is TGTGCCAGCAGCCAAGATCCGGGGAACTACTACGAGCAGTACTTC.

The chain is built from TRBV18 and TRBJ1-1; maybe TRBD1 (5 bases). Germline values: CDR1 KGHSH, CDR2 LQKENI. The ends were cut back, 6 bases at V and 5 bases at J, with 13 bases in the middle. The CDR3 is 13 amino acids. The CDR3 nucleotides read TGTGCCAGCTCCACAGGAAAGGAAACTGAAGCTTTCTTT. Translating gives CASSTGKETEAFF.

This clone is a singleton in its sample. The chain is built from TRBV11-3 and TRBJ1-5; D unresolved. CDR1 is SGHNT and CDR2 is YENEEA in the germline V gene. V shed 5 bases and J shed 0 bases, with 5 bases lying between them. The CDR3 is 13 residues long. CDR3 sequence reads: CASSPDSNQPQHF. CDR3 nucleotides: TGTGCCAGCAGCCCCGATAGCAATCAGCCCCAGCATTTT. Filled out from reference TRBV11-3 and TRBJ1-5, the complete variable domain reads EAGVVQSPRYKIIEKKQPVAFWCNPISGHNTLYWYLQNLGQGPELLIRYENEEAVDDSQLPKDRFSAERLKGVDSTLKIQPAELGDSAVYLCASSPDSNQPQHFGDGTRLSIL.

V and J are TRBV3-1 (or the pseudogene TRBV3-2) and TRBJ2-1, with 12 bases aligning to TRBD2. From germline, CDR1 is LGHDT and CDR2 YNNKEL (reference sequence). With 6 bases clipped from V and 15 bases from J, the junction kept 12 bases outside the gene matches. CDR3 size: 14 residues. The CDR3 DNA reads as TGTGCCAGCAGTCTCTCCGGACTAGCGGGAAGTTGGTTCTTC. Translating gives CASSLSGLAGSWFF.

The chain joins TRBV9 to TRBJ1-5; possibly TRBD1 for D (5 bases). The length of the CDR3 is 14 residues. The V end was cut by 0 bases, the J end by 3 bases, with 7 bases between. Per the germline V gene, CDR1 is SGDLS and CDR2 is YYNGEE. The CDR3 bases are TGTGCCAGCAGCGTAGGGGGCTACAATCAGCCCCAGCATTTT. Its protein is CASSVGGYNQPQHF.

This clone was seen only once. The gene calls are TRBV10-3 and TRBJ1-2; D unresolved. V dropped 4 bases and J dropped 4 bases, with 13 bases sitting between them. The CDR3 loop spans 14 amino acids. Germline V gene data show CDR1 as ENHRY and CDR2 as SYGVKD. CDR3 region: CAISVVGSLYGYTF. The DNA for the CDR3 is TGTGCCATCAGTGTAGTGGGGTCCCTCTATGGCTACACCTTC.